One sample yielded the 11 T cell receptor beta chains listed below, sequenced in a study of blood T cell repertoires in COVID-19. The data were produced by immunoSEQ multiplex PCR, yet TCRdb's version contains in-frame clones alone and is incomplete. The data contain over 300,000 clones, roughly 82% of them singletons. The specimen was peripheral blood. Receptors were obtained from a woman aged 50 to 60 with acute or convalescent COVID-19.

J is TRBJ2-7 and V is TRBV7-8, with a tentative D call TRBD2 (6 bases). The V gene lost 8 bases and the J gene lost 3 bases, with 23 bases spanning the gap. CDR1 is SGHVS and CDR2 is FQNEAQ in the germline V gene. The CDR3 totals 16 residues. The CDR3 reads CASHTGVGGSFYEQYF. CDR3 in DNA: TGTGCCAGCCACACTGGGGTCGGGGGTTCGTTCTACGAGCAGTACTTC. Drawing the rest from reference TRBV7-8 and TRBJ2-7, the complete variable domain is GAGVSQSPRYKVAKRGQDVALRCDPISGHVSLFWYQQALGQGPEFLTYFQNEAQLDKSGLPSDRFFAERPEGSVSTLKIQRTQQEDSAVYLCASHTGVGGSFYEQYFGPGTRLTVT.

V is TRBV9 and J is TRBJ2-3; the match to TRBD2 covers 8 bases. The germline V gene has CDR1 SGDLS and CDR2 YYNGEE. The CDR3 loop spans 16 amino acids. The V and J ends lost 0 bases and 3 bases, in that order; junction bases with no gene match: 6. The CDR3 loop reads CASSVGSGTLTDTQYF. The CDR3 bases are TGTGCCAGCAGCGTAGGTAGCGGGACTCTTACAGATACGCAGTATTTT.

The chain links TRBV7-9 to TRBJ2-4; TRBD2 aligns across 12 bases. V trimming: 5 bases; J trimming: 0 bases; junction bases outside the gene matches: 2. In germline, CDR1 is SEHNR, CDR2 FQNEAQ (reference sequence). This CDR3 has 16 amino acids. The CDR3 region has the DNA TGTGCCAGCAGCCTGACTAGCGGGAGAGCCAAAAACATTCAGTACTTC. This encodes CASSLTSGRAKNIQYF.

This chain joins TRBV5-4 and TRBJ2-1, with 9 bases matching TRBD2. The V gene's germline CDR1 is SGHNT and CDR2 YYREEE (reference sequence). The CDR3 spans 16 residues. V dropped 2 bases and J dropped 4; count of bases not matched to a gene: 7. CDR3 nucleotide sequence: TGTGCCAGCAGCTTCTCAGCGGGAGGCATGTACAATGAGCAGTTCTTC. Translated, it gives CASSFSAGGMYNEQFF.

The rearrangement links TRBV4-1 to TRBJ1-4; 7 positions agree with TRBD1. The CDR3 extends over 15 amino acids. V trimming: 4 bases; J trimming: 3 bases; junction bases outside the gene matches: 5. Germline V gene data show CDR1 as MGHRA and CDR2 as YSYEKL. The CDR3 DNA is TGCGCCAGCAGCCTCAACAGGGGCTCTAATGAAAAACTGTTTTTT. Its protein product is CASSLNRGSNEKLFF.

This clone showed up just once. V gene TRBV30 combines with J gene TRBJ1-1, with 8 positions matching TRBD1. CDR3 length equals 10 residues. Germline V gene lookup returns CDR1 GTSNPN and CDR2 SVGIG (reference sequence). V lost 7 bases and J lost 12; bases outside the gene matches: 7. The CDR3 loop is CAYGQGGTFF. The CDR3 DNA reads TGTGCCTACGGACAGGGCGGAACTTTCTTT.

This chain links TRBV11-3 with TRBJ2-3, with a tentative D call TRBD2 (5 bases). Trimming removed 5 bases from V and 8 bases from J, with 17 bases in between. CDR1 and CDR2 from the germline V gene are SGHNT and YENEEA. The length of the CDR3 is 14 residues. This CDR3 is CASSASAEDATQYF. For the CDR3, the DNA is TGTGCCAGCAGCGCCTCCGCGGAGGACGCTACGCAGTATTTT.

CDR3 sequence reads: CASSSSSGRNQPQHF. CDR3 coding DNA: TGTGCCAGCAGCTCGTCGTCAGGGAGGAATCAGCCCCAGCATTTT. The V and J genes are TRBV5-5 and TRBJ1-5, with a weak D call TRBD1 (5 bases). The V and J ends lost 3 bases and 4 bases respectively, with 14 bases between them. The germline gives CDR1 SGHKS, CDR2 YYEKEE (reference sequence). CDR3 length equals 15 residues.

This chain's CDR3 is CASSPGTISGAQYF. The CDR3 nucleotides are TGTGCCAGCAGTCCCGGGACTATCTCTGGGGCCCAGTACTTC. V gene TRBV2 combines with J gene TRBJ2-5; TRBD2 matches 7 bases. V shed 5 bases, J shed 9 bases, and the junction held 12 bases outside the gene matches. The CDR3 sequence is 14 residues long. CDR1 and CDR2 (germline): SNHLY, FYNNEI.

The chain uses TRBV9 and TRBJ1-6, with D hard to call. This CDR3 has 17 amino acids. The V and J ends lost 0 bases and 0 bases respectively, with 10 bases between them. CDR1 SGDLS and CDR2 YYNGEE come from the germline V gene. Here the CDR3 DNA reads TGTGCCAGCAGCGTAGCGGGCAGCGGCTCCTATAATTCACCCCTCCACTTT. It is translated as CASSVAGSGSYNSPLHF.

The chain combines TRBV6-2 or TRBV6-3 with TRBJ1-6; the match to TRBD1 covers 7 bases. Trimming took 5 bases from V and 8 from J; bases not matched to a gene: 12. The CDR3 loop spans 16 amino acids. Germline V gene sequence: CDR1 MNHEY, CDR2 SVGEGT. CDR3 amino acids: CASSPSTGLPDSPLHF. The CDR3, as DNA: TGTGCCAGCAGTCCCTCGACAGGGCTGCCGGATTCACCCCTCCACTTT.